This T cell receptor (beta chain) stems from a study of T cell repertoires in cytomegalovirus infection. Comments on this clonotype: Its target is unknown.

TCRdb independently ran MiXCR on the reads; one entry per CDR3 protein. The table shows just under 500,000 distinct CDR3 sequences, with roughly 34% occurring only once. This CDR3 region has 13 residues. Looked up from germline, CDR1 is SGDLS and CDR2 is YYNGEE. V gave up 0 bases and J gave up 5 bases, with 7 bases separating them. The rearrangement links TRBV9 to TRBJ2-3; D is undetermined. The sample in question was cultured PBMCs, obtained from culture after CMV antigen stimulation. The TCR originated in a human donor in good health (CMV status not recorded). Some clones in this sample may be carry-over from other donors' samples. CDR3 nucleotide sequence: TGTGCCAGCAGCGTAGTCCTGGAAGATACGCAGTATTTT. This gives the protein CASSVVLEDTQYF.